The rows below give T cell receptor beta chains drawn from one sample of a study of immune heterogeneity within non-small cell lung tumors. TCRdb reanalysed the multiplex PCR reads using MiXCR and keeps one entry per CDR3 protein. The sample includes approximately 21,000 distinct CDR3 sequences, 28% of them seen just once. Sequencing used lung tumor tissue. These receptor sequences come from a middle-aged man with non-small cell lung cancer. CDR3s include the opening cysteine and the closing phenylalanine or tryptophan. The order of the fields is J gene, D gene, V gene, clone size, CDR3 protein, CDR3 DNA. A D gene is named only where the DNA matches it firmly. Size is stated for part of the rows, as once, few or many counts, or as a class when the clone is expanded.

TRBJ2-1,TRBD2,TRBV7-8,NA,CASSYSGSVAGLNEQFF,TGTGCCAGCAGCTATAGCGGGTCGGTAGCGGGACTCAATGAGCAGTTCTTC
TRBJ2-2,NA,TRBV14,NA,CASSQAGVGELFF,TGTGCCAGCAGCCAAGCAGGGGTCGGGGAGCTGTTTTTT
TRBJ2-2,TRBD1,TRBV14,many,CASSQRGGPRAGELFF,TGTGCCAGCAGCCAAAGAGGGGGCCCCCGGGCCGGGGAGCTGTTTTTT
TRBJ2-1,TRBD2,TRBV24-1,NA,CATSDSTSGRVYEQFF,TGTGCCACCAGTGATTCCACTAGCGGGAGGGTTTATGAGCAGTTCTTC
TRBJ1-2,TRBD1,TRBV5-4,few,CASSLGGQGVYGYTF,TGTGCCAGCAGCTTGGGCGGACAGGGGGTCTATGGCTACACCTTC
TRBJ2-7,TRBD2,TRBV3-1,many,CASSTRLAGDYEQYF,TGTGCCAGCAGCACTCGACTAGCGGGCGATTACGAGCAGTACTTC
TRBJ1-6,NA,TRBV19,many,CASSRTAGRSPLHF,TGTGCCAGTAGTAGGACGGCGGGGCGTTCACCCCTCCACTTT
TRBJ2-7,NA,TRBV19,many,CASSIGDLYEQYF,TGTGCCAGTAGTATTGGGGACCTTTACGAGCAGTACTTC
TRBJ2-2,NA,TRBV7-9,NA,CASSPRGSGVTGELFF,TGTGCCAGCAGCCCGAGGGGTAGCGGAGTGACCGGGGAGCTGTTTTTT
TRBJ2-1,TRBD2,TRBV12-3/TRBV12-4,few,CASSLTAGGGNGQFF,TGTGCCAGCAGTTTGACGGCGGGAGGAGGAAATGGGCAGTTCTTC
TRBJ1-5,NA,TRBV20-1,many,CSARERGGNQPQHF,TGCAGTGCTAGAGAAAGGGGGGGCAATCAGCCCCAGCATTTT
TRBJ1-2,TRBD1,TRBV27,medium-sized,CASSSDRQGVYGYTF,TGTGCCAGCAGCTCCGATCGACAGGGTGTCTATGGCTACACCTTC
TRBJ2-3,NA,TRBV10-3,NA,CATRREVGNFPHYF,TGTGCCACCCGGAGGGAGGTGGGTAATTTTCCGCATTATTTT
TRBJ1-5,TRBD1,TRBV6-1,many,CASSRGTGVSNQPQHF,TGTGCCAGCAGTAGGGGGACAGGGGTGAGCAATCAGCCCCAGCATTTT
TRBJ2-2,NA,TRBV20-1,many,CSATIANTGELFF,TGCAGTGCTACAATTGCGAACACCGGGGAGCTGTTTTTT
TRBJ1-2,NA,TRBV11-3,NA,CASSSSTSGRGGYTF,TGTGCCAGCAGCTCGTCGACATCAGGGCGCGGAGGCTACACCTTC
TRBJ2-1,NA,TRBV7-2,few,CASSLGTGYQFF,TGTGCCAGCAGCTTAGGGACGGGCTACCAGTTCTTC
TRBJ2-7,NA,TRBV20-1,many,CSASSPYEQYF,TGCAGTGCTAGTTCTCCGTACGAGCAGTACTTC
TRBJ1-2,NA,TRBV5-1,medium-sized,CASSRLGGNYGYTF,TGCGCCAGCAGCCGACTTGGGGGCAACTATGGCTACACCTTC
TRBJ2-3,TRBD2,TRBV28,medium-sized,CAATSGGQTDTQYF,TGTGCCGCGACATCGGGGGGGCAAACGGATACGCAGTATTTT
TRBJ2-7,TRBD2,TRBV6-1,medium-sized,CASSQLRLAGGVHEQYF,TGTGCCAGCAGTCAACTCCGACTAGCGGGAGGAGTACACGAGCAGTACTTC
TRBJ2-7,TRBD1,TRBV4-2,few,CTSSMGQGLYEQYF,TGTACCAGCAGCATGGGACAGGGTCTGTACGAGCAGTACTTC
TRBJ2-7,TRBD2,TRBV6-1,NA,CASSTQRESYEQYF,TGTGCCAGCAGTACACAGCGGGAATCATACGAGCAGTACTTC
TRBJ1-2,NA,TRBV19,NA,CATTYTGGYTF,TGTGCCACTACCTACACGGGGGGCTACACCTTC
TRBJ2-2,TRBD1,TRBV19,NA,CASRQGWGELFF,TGTGCCAGCAGACAGGGGTGGGGGGAGCTGTTTTTT
TRBJ1-6,TRBD1,TRBV28,many,CASTPRDRVYSPLHF,TGTGCCAGCACTCCTAGGGACAGGGTTTACTCACCCCTCCACTTT
TRBJ2-4,NA,TRBV28,NA,CASSSTWTKNIQYF,TGTGCCAGCAGCTCGACCTGGACCAAAAACATTCAGTACTTC
TRBJ1-1,NA,TRBV9,NA,CASSVKTDDTEAFF,TGTGCCAGCAGCGTCAAAACGGATGACACTGAAGCTTTCTTT
TRBJ2-7,TRBD2,TRBV6-1,medium-sized,CASSSNGLAGYEQYF,TGTGCCAGCAGCTCCAACGGACTAGCGGGATACGAGCAGTACTTC
TRBJ2-7,TRBD2,TRBV24-1,many,CATSDPAAASGRDEQYF,TGTGCCACCAGTGACCCCGCGGCGGCTAGCGGGAGGGACGAGCAGTACTTC
TRBJ1-2,TRBD1,TRBV30,many,CAWSPLGTGNYGYTF,TGTGCCTGGAGTCCCTTAGGGACAGGGAACTATGGCTACACCTTC
TRBJ2-1,TRBD2,TRBV7-2,NA,CASSQQTSWSSEQFF,TGTGCCAGCAGCCAACAGACTAGCTGGAGTAGTGAGCAGTTCTTC
TRBJ2-7,NA,TRBV20-1,many,CSARDGNYEQYF,TGCAGTGCTAGAGACGGGAATTACGAGCAGTACTTC
TRBJ1-1,NA,TRBV9,NA,CASSEKGVNTEAFF,TGTGCCAGCAGCGAGAAGGGGGTGAACACTGAAGCTTTCTTT
TRBJ2-1,TRBD2,TRBV24-1,medium-sized,CATSESGGRSYNEQFF,TGTGCCACCAGCGAGAGCGGGGGTCGGTCCTACAATGAGCAGTTCTTC